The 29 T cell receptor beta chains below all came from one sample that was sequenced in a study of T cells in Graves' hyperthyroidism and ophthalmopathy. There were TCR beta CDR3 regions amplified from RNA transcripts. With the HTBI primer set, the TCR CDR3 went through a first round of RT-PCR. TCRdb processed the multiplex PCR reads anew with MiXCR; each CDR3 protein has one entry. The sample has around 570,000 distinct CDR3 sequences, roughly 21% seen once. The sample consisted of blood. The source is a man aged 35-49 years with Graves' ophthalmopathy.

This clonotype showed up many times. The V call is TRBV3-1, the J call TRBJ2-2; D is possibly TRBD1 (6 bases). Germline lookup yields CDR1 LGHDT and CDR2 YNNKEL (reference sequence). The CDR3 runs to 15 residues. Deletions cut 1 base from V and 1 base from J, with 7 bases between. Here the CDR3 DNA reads TGTGCCAGCAGCCAAGGACAGGAGAACACCGGGGAGCTGTTTTTT. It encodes CASSQGQENTGELFF.

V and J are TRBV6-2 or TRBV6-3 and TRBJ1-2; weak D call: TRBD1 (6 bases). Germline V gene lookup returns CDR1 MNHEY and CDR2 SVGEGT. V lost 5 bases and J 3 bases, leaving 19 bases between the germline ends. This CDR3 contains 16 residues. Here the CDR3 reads CASSPAKNRVYYGYTF. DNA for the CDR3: TGTGCCAGCAGTCCGGCGAAAAACAGGGTGTACTATGGCTACACCTTC.

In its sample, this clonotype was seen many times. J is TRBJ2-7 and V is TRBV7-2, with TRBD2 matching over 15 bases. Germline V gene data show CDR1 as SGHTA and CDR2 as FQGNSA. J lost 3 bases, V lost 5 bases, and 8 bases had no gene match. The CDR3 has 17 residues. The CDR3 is CASSTTTGLAGGYEQYF. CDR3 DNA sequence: TGTGCCAGCAGCACAACGACGGGACTAGCGGGAGGCTACGAGCAGTACTTC.

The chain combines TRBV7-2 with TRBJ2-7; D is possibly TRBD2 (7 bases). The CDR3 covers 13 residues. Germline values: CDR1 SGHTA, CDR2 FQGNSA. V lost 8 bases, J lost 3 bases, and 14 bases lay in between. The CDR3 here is CASRGGGVYEQYF. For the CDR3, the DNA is TGTGCCAGCCGTGGAGGGGGGGTCTACGAGCAGTACTTC.

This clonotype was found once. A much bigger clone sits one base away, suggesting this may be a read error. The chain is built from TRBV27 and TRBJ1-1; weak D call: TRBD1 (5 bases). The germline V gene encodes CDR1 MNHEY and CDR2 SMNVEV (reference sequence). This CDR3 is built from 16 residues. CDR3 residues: CVSSTPSTGANTEAFF. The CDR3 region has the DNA TGTGTCAGCAGTACCCCGAGTACAGGCGCGAACACTGAAGCTTTCTTT.

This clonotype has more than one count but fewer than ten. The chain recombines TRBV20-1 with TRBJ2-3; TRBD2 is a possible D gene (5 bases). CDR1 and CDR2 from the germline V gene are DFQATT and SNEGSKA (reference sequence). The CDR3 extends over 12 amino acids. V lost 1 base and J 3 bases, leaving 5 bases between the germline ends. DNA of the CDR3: TGCAGTGCTAGAGCGGGAACAGATACGCAGTATTTT. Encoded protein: CSARAGTDTQYF.

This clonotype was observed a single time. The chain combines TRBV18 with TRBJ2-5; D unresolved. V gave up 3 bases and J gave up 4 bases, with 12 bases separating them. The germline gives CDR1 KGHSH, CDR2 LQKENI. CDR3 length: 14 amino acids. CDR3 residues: CASSPRASRETQYF. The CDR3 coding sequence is TGTGCCAGCTCACCCCGGGCCTCAAGAGAGACCCAGTACTTC.

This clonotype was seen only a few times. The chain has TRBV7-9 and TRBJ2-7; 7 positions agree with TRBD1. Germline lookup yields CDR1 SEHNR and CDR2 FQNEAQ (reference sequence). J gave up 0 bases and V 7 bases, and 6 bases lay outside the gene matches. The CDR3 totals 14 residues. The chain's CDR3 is CASMRGGDSYEQYF. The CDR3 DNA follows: TGTGCCAGCATGAGAGGGGGCGACTCCTACGAGCAGTACTTC.

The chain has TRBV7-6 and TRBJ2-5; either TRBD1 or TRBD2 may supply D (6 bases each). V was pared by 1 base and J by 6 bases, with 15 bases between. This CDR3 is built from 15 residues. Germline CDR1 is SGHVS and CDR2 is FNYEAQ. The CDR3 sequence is CASSLGGGPGKTQYF. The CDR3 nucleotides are TGTGCCAGCAGCTTAGGTGGGGGGCCCGGAAAGACCCAGTACTTC.

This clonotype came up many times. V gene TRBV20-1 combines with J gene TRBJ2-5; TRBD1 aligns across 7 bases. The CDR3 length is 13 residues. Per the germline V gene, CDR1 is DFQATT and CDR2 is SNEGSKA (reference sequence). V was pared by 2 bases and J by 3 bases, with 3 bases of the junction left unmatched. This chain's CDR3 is CSARLTGEETQYF. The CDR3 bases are TGCAGTGCTAGACTAACAGGGGAAGAGACCCAGTACTTC.

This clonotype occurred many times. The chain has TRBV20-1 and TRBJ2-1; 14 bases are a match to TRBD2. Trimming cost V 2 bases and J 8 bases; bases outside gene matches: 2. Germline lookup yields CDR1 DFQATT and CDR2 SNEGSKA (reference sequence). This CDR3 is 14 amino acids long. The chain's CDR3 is CSARSGLAGDEQFF. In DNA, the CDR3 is TGCAGTGCTAGATCGGGACTAGCGGGAGATGAGCAGTTCTTC.

The CDR3 spells CASSQDAGAAFF. CDR3 DNA sequence: TGTGCCAGCAGCCAAGACGCAGGAGCGGCTTTCTTT. The chain links TRBV14 to TRBJ1-1; no clear D gene. Germline V gene lookup returns CDR1 SGHDN and CDR2 FVKESK. V gave up 0 bases and J gave up 11 bases, with 10 bases separating them. The CDR3 loop spans 12 amino acids.

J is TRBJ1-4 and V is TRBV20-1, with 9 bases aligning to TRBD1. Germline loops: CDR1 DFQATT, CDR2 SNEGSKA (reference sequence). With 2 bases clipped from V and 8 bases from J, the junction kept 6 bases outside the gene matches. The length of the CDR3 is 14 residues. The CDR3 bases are TGCAGTGCTAGACCCACGGACAGGGGCGAAAAACTGTTTTTT. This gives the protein CSARPTDRGEKLFF.

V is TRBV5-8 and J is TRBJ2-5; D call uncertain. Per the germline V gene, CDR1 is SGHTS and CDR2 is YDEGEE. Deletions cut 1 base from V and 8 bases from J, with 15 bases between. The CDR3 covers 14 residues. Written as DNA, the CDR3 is TGTGCCAGCAGCTTGTATCAGCCCTTCTTTACCCAGTACTTC. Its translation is CASSLYQPFFTQYF. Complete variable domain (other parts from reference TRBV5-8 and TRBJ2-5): EAGVTQSPTHLIKTRGQQATLRCSPISGHTSVYWYQQALGLGLQFLLWYDEGEERNRGNFPPRFSGRQFPNYSSELNVNALELEDSALYLCASSLYQPFFTQYFGPGTRLLVL.

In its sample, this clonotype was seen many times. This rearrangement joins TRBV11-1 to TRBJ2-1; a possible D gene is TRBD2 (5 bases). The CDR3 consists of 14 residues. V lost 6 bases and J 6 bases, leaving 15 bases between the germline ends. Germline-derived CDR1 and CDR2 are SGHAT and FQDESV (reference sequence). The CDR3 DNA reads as TGTGCCAGCAGTTCCAACCCCGCGGGCAATGAGCAGTTCTTC. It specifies CASSSNPAGNEQFF.

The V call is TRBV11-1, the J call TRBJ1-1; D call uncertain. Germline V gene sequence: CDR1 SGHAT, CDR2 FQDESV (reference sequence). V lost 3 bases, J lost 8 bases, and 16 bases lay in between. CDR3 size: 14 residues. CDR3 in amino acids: CASSFLTVRAEAFF. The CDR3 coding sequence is TGTGCCAGCAGCTTCCTAACAGTGAGGGCAGAAGCTTTCTTT.

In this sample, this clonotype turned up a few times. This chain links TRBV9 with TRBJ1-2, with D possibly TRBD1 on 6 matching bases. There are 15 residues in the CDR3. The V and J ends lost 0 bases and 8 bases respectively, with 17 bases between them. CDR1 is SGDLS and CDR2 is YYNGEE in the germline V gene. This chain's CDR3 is CASSVEGVRANGYTF. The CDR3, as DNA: TGTGCCAGCAGCGTAGAGGGGGTAAGGGCTAACGGCTACACCTTC.

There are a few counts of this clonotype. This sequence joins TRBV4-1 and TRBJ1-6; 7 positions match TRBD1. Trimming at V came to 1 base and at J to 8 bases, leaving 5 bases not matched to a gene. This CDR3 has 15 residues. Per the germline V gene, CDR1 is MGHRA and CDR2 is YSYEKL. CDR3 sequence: CASSQGRGLDSPLHF. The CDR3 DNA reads TGCGCCAGCAGCCAAGGAAGGGGGCTTGATTCACCCCTCCACTTT.

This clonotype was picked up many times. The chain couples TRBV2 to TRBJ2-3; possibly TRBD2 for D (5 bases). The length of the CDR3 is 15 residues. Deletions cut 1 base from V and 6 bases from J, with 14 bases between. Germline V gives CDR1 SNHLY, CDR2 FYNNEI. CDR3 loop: CASSEGGRLRDTQYF. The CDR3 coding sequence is TGTGCCAGCAGTGAAGGAGGGCGCCTGAGGGATACGCAGTATTTT.

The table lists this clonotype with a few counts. The CDR3 reads CAWRGQPTNYGYTF. The CDR3 DNA follows: TGTGCCTGGAGGGGACAGCCGACTAACTATGGCTACACCTTC. J is TRBJ1-2 and V is TRBV30; 7 bases match TRBD1. After removal of 3 bases from V and 0 bases from J, the junction contained 4 bases not matched to a gene. From germline, CDR1 is GTSNPN and CDR2 SVGIG (reference sequence). The CDR3 runs 14 residues.

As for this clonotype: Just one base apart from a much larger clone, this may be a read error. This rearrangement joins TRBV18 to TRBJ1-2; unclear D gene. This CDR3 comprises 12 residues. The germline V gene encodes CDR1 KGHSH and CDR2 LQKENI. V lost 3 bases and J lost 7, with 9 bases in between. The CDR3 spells CASSPPEGGYTF. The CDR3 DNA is TGTGCCAGCTCACCCCCGGAGGGTGGCTACACCTTC. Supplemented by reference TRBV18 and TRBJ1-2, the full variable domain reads NAGVMQNPRHLVRRRGQEARLRCSPMKGHSHVYWYRQLPEEGLKFMVYLQKENIIDESGMPKERFSAEFPKEGPSILRIQQVVRGDSAAYFCASSPPEGGYTFGSGTRLTVV.

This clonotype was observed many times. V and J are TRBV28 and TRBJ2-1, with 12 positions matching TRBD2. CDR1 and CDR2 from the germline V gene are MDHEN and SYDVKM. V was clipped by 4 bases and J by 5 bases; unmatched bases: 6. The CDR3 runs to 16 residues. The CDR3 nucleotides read TGTGCCAGCAGTTCGAGACTAGCGGGAGTACACAATGAGCAGTTCTTC. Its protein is CASSSRLAGVHNEQFF.

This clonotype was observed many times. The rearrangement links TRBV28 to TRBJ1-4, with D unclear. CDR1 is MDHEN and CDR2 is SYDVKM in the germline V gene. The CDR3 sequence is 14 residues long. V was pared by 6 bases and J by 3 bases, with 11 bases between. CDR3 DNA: TGTGCCAGCAGCGCCTCCTCGCCTAATGAAAAACTGTTTTTT. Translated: CASSASSPNEKLFF.

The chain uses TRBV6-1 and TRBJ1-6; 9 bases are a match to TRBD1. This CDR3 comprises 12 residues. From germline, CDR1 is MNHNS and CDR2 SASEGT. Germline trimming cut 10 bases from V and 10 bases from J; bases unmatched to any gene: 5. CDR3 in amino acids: CANGQGSSPLHF. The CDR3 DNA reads TGTGCCAATGGACAGGGGAGCTCACCCCTCCACTTT.

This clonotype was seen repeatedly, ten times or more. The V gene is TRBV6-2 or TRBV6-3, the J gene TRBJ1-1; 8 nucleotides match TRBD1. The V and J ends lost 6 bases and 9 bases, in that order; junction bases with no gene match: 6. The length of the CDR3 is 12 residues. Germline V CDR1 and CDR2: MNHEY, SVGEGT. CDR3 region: CASSTGGKKAFF. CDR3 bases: TGTGCCAGCAGCACAGGGGGAAAGAAAGCTTTCTTT.

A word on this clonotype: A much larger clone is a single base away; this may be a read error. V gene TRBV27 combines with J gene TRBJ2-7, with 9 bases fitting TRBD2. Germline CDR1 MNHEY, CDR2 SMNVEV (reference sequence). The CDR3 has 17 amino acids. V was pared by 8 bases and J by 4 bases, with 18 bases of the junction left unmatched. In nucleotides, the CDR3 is TGTGCCAGCGGTCCACCGATTTCGCAGCGGGGGGATTACGAGCAGTACTTC. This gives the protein CASGPPISQRGDYEQYF.

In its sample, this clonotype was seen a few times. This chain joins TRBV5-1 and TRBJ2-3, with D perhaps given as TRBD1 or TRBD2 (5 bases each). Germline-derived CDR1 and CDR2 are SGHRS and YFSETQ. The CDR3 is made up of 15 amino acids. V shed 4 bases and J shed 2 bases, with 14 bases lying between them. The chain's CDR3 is CASSPGTRVTDTQYF. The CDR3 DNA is TGCGCCAGCAGCCCCGGGACCCGAGTCACAGATACGCAGTATTTT.

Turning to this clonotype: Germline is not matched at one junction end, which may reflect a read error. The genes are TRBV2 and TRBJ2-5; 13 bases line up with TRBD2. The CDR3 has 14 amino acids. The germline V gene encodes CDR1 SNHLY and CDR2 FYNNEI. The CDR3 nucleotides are TGTGCCAGCAGTTCCAGAGGACTAGCGGGGGTCCTAAACTTC. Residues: CASSSRGLAGVLNF.

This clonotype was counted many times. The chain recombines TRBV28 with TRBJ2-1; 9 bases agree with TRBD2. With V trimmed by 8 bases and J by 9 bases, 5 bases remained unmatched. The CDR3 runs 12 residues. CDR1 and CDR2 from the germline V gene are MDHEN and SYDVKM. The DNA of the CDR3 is TGTGCCAGCCAGACTAGCGGTCTTGAGCAGTTCTTC. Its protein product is CASQTSGLEQFF.